The clone carrying this T cell receptor beta chain came up once. The data derive from a study of blood T cell repertoires in COVID-19. Overall study: The study drew acute and convalescent COVID-19 samples from the United States, Italy and Spain.

The V end was cut by 5 bases, the J end by 3 bases, with 8 bases between. Germline CDR1 reads KGHSH; CDR2 reads LQKENI. The CDR3 sequence is 13 residues long. Sequencing used immunoSEQ multiplex PCR; TCRdb keeps in-frame clones, though not all of them. The data contain around 150,000 clones, roughly 85% of them singletons. This TCR was recovered from a woman aged 60 to 75 with COVID-19, enrolled during active disease. The chain couples TRBV18 to TRBJ1-5, with D possibly TRBD1 on 5 matching bases. The sequenced sample was peripheral blood. CDR3 in DNA: TGTGCCAGCTCAGGGGCCGACAATCAGCCCCAGCATTTT. Encoded protein: CASSGADNQPQHF.